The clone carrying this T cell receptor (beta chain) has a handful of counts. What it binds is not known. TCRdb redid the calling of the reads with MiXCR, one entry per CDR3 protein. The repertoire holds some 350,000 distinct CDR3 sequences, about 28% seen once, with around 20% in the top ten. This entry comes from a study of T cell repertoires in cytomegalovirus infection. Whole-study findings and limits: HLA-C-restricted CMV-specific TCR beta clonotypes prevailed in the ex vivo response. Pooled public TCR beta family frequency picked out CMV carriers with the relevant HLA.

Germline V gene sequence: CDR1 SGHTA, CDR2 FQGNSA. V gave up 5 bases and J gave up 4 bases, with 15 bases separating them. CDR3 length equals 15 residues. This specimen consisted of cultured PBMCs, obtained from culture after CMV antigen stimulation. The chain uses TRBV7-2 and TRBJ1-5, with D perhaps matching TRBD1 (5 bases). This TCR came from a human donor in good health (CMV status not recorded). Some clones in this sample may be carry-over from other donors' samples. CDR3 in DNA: TGTGCCAGCAGCCTGGGTCGGGGGGGGAATCAGCCCCAGCATTTT. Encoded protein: CASSLGRGGNQPQHF. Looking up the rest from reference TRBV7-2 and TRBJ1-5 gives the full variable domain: GAGVSQSPSNKVTEKGKDVELRCDPISGHTALYWYRQSLGQGLEFLIYFQGNSAPDKSGLPSDRFSAERTGGSVSTLTIQRTQQEDSAVYLCASSLGRGGNQPQHFGDGTRLSIL.